This T cell receptor beta chain was profiled in a study of identical twins. The sample holds a few counts of this clonotype. Its target is unknown. TCRdb called the 5' RACE reads again in MiXCR, with one record for every CDR3 protein. This table holds a few hundred thousand distinct CDR3 sequences, roughly 9.9% found once. There are 15 residues in the CDR3. After removal of 5 bases from V and 6 bases from J, the junction contained 5 bases not matched to a gene. The germline V gene has CDR1 SGHRS and CDR2 YFSETQ. Study-level points and caveats: Low generation probability was overrepresented in out-of-frame alpha sequences shared by twins.

The same data also contributed to another study, on yellow fever vaccine responses in identical twins.

The sequence was collected from a woman aged 18-29 years in good health. The chain employs TRBV5-1 and TRBJ2-1; 13 nucleotides line up with TRBD2. Sequenced: PBMCs. As DNA, the CDR3 is TGCGCCAGCAGGCCGGGACTAGCGGGACCCAATGAGCAGTTCTTC. Translating gives CASRPGLAGPNEQFF.